The subject of this entry is one T cell receptor beta chain. V was clipped by 3 bases and J by 5 bases, with 13 bases between them. This CDR3 is 13 amino acids long. Germline-derived CDR1 and CDR2 are GTSNPN and SVGIG (reference sequence). The sample is drawn from a study of blood T cell repertoires in COVID-19. Generated by immunoSEQ multiplex PCR, the TCRdb table keeps only in-frame clones and is missing some. Of tens of thousands of clones in the sample, 65% to 90% were seen once. Sequencing input: peripheral blood. The chain combines TRBV30 with TRBJ1-1; D is perhaps TRBD1 (6 bases). This receptor was taken from a man aged 45-65 years with COVID-19, enrolled during active disease. Written as DNA, the CDR3 is TGTGCCTGGAGAAAGACAGGTGGGACTGAAGCTTTCTTT. Its protein is CAWRKTGGTEAFF.